This TCR beta chain was captured by sequencing in a study of blood T cell repertoires in COVID-19. Study summary: Acute-phase and convalescent COVID-19 samples originated in the United States, Italy and Spain.

Authors' analysis steps: Reference gene primer amplification gave estimated nucleated cell counts. Profiled with immunoSEQ multiplex PCR; TCRdb holds only in-frame clones, not every one. For V, J and clone size, that table is used; D and trimming come from the DNA. Here the sample spans around 280,000 clones, about 90% being singletons. Germline CDR1 and CDR2: ENHRY and SYGVKD. This CDR3 has 14 amino acids. J gave up 6 bases and V 2 bases, and 4 bases lay outside the gene matches. Specimen: peripheral blood. V and J are TRBV10-3 and TRBJ2-1; 7 bases are a match to TRBD1. The source of this sequence is a woman younger than 45 who had recovered from COVID-19. The CDR3 DNA follows: TGTGCCATCAGTGAGGACAGGGTCGGCAATGAGCAGTTCTTC. Encoded protein: CAISEDRVGNEQFF.